The clone carrying this T cell receptor beta chain was seen a handful of times. The antigen remains undetermined. PCR was performed using 60 Vbeta and 13 Jbeta primers. TCRdb's copy holds only in-frame clones and misses some; the assay was immunoSEQ multiplex PCR. The repertoire consists of about 160,000 clones, with 75% to 85% occurring once and the leading ten covering roughly 6%. This sample stems from a study of cytomegalovirus exposure and HLA in healthy donors. Study-wide points: Among TCR beta chains of equal frequency, HLA-associated ones were more clonally expanded in a later analysis. CMV serostatus was the only recorded immune exposure for donors. A later analysis linked some 17,000 TCR beta sequences to HLA alleles at 0.05 false discovery rate. Accurate prediction of most subjects' HLA-A and HLA-B alleles from TCR beta sequences was reported.

The CDR3 extends over 13 amino acids. Germline values: CDR1 SGHRS, CDR2 YFSETQ. Trimming stripped 1 base from V and 8 bases from J, with 12 bases between. The V call is TRBV5-1, the J call TRBJ1-2; D might be TRBD1 (6 bases). The clonotype comes from a middle-aged man in good health and CMV-seropositive. The sequenced sample consisted of PBMCs. CDR3 nucleotide sequence: TGCGCCAGCAGCTTGACAGGGCTGGAGGGCTACACCTTC. Encoded protein: CASSLTGLEGYTF.